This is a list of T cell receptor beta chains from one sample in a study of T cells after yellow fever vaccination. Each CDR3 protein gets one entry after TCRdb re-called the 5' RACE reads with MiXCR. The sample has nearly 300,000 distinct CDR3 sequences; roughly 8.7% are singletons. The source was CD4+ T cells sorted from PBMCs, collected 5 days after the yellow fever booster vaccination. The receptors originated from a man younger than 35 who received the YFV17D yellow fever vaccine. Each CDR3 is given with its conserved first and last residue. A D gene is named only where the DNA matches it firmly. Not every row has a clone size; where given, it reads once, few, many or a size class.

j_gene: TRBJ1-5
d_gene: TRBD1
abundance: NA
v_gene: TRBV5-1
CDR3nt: TGCGCCAGCAGCTTGGGAGGGACAGCTAGCAATCAGCCCCAGCATTTT
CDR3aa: CASSLGGTASNQPQHF

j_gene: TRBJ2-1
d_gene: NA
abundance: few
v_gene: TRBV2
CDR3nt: TGTGCCAGCACATCGACCAACTACAATGAGCAGTTCTTC
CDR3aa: CASTSTNYNEQFF

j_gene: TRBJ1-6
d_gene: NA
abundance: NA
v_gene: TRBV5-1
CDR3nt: TGCGCCAGCACCCTTAATCCCGGAGGGAATTCACCCCTCCACTTT
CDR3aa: CASTLNPGGNSPLHF

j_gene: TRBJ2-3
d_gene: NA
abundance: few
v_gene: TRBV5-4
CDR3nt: TGTGCCAGCAGCTCTAGAGGGGGAATAGATACGCAGTATTTT
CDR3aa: CASSSRGGIDTQYF

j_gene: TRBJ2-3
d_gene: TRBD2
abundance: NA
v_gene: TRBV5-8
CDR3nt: TGTGCCAGCAGCCCCGGGACTAGCTGGGCAGATACGCAGTATTTT
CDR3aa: CASSPGTSWADTQYF

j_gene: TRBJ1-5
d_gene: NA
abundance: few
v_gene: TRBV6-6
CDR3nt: TGTGCCAGCAGTTACTCGAGGGGCAGGCCGTACGGTAGCAATCAGCCCCAGCATTTT
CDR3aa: CASSYSRGRPYGSNQPQHF

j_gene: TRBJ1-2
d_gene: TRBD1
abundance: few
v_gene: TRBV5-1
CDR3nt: TGCGCCAGCAGCTTGGCCGACAGGGGAAGGCACTATGGCTACACCTTC
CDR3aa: CASSLADRGRHYGYTF

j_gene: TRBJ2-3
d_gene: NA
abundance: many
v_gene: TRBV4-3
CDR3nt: TGCGCCAGCAGCCAAGAAGCGGCAGATACGCAGTATTTT
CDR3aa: CASSQEAADTQYF

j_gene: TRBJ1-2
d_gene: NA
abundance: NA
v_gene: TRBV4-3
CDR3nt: TGCGCCAGCAGCCCCCGACAGTTCAACTATGGCTACACCTTC
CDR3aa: CASSPRQFNYGYTF

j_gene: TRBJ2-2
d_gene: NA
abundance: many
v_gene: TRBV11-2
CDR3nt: TGTGCCAGCAGCCCCCGTAGGAATTTAGCCGGGGAGCTGTTTTTT
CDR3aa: CASSPRRNLAGELFF

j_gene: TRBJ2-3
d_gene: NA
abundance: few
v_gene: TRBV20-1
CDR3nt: TGCAGTGCTAGAGTCAGGGGAGGAGATACGCAGTATTTT
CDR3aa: CSARVRGGDTQYF

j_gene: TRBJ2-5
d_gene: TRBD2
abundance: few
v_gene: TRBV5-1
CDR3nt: TGCGCCAGCAGCCAGACTAGCGGCCAAGAGACCCAGTACTTC
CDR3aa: CASSQTSGQETQYF

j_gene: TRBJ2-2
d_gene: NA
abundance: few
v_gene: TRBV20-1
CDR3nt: TGCAGTGCTCGCGTTTATTGGAACACCGGGGAGCTGTTTTTT
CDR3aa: CSARVYWNTGELFF

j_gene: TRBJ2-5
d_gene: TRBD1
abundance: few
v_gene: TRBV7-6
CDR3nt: TGTGCCAGCAGCTCCGACAGGGGACAAGGGGAGACCCAGTACTTC
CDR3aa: CASSSDRGQGETQYF

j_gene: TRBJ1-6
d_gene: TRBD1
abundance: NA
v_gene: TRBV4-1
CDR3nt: TGCGCCAGCAGCGGACGACAGGGGGTGGATTCACCCCTCCACTTT
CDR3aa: CASSGRQGVDSPLHF

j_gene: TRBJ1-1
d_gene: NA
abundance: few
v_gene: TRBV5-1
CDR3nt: TGCGCCAGCAGCCCCTCGGGTGGGAACACTGAAGCTTTCTTT
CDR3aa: CASSPSGGNTEAFF

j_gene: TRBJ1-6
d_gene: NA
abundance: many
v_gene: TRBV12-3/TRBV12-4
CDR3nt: TGTGCCAGCTCCTGGGGCCCCTCGACGAATTCACCCCTCCACTTT
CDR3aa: CASSWGPSTNSPLHF

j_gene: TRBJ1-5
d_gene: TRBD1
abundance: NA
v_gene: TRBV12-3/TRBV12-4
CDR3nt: TGTGCCAGCAAAGACCGGGACAGAGAAAATCAGCCCCAGCATTTT
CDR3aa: CASKDRDRENQPQHF

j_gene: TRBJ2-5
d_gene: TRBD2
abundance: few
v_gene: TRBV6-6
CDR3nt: TGTGCCAGCAGTGGTACTAGCGGGGGGGTAGAGACCCAGTACTTC
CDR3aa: CASSGTSGGVETQYF

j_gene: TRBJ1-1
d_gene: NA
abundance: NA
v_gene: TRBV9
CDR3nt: TGTGCCAGCAGCGTGACAGGCTTTAACACTGAAGCTTTCTTT
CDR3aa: CASSVTGFNTEAFF

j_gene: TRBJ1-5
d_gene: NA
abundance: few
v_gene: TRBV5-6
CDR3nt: TGTGCCAGCAGAACGCAGGCTAGCAATCAGCCCCAGCATTTT
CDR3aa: CASRTQASNQPQHF

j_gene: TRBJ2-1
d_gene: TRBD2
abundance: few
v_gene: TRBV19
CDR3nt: TGTGCCAGCCGAGCGGGGGGCCGAGAAGAGCAGTTCTTC
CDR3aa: CASRAGGREEQFF

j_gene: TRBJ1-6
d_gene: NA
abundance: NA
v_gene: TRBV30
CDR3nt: TGTGCCTGGAGTTTCCGCGCTAGTTCACCCCTCCACTTT
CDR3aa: CAWSFRASSPLHF

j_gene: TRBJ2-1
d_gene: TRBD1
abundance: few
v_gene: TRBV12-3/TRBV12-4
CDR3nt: TGTGCCAGCAGTCACGACAGGGCTTACAATGAGCAGTTCTTC
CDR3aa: CASSHDRAYNEQFF

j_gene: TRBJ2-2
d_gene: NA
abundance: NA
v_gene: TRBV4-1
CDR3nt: TGCGCCAGCAGCCCTCACGCCATCATCTCCGGGGAGCTGTTTTTT
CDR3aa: CASSPHAIISGELFF

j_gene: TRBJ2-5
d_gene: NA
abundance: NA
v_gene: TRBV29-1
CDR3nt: TGCAGCGTTGATCTCTTAGTCGTCGAGACCCAGTACTTC
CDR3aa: CSVDLLVVETQYF

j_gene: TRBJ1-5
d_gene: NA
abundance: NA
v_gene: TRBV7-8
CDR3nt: TGTGCCAGCAGCTTAGTACGGAGCAATCAGCCCCAGCATTTT
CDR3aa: CASSLVRSNQPQHF

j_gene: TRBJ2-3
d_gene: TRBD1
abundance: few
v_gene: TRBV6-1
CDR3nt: TGTGCCAGCTTTGCCCGACAGGGAGCCACAGATACGCAGTATTTT
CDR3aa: CASFARQGATDTQYF

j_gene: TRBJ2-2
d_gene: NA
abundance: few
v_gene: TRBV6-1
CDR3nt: TGTGCCAGCAGTGTAAAGGGGACCTACACCGGGGAGCTGTTTTTT
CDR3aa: CASSVKGTYTGELFF

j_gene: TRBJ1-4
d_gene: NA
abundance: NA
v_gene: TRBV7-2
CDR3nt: TGTGCCAGCAGCTACGCCCCAGGGGCAGGTGAAAAACTGTTTTTT
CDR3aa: CASSYAPGAGEKLFF

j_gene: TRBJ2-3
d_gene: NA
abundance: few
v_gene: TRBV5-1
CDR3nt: TGCGCCAGCAGACCGCAGGGATCCACAGATACGCAGTATTTT
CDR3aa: CASRPQGSTDTQYF

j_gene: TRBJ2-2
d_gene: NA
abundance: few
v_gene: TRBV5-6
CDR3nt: TGTGCCAGCAGCTGGATTTTGGGTGACACCGGGGAGCTGTTTTTT
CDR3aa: CASSWILGDTGELFF

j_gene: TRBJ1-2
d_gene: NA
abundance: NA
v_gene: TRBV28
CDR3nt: TGTGCCAGCAGTCCCTCGAGTAAGGGGACCTATGGCTACACCTTC
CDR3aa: CASSPSSKGTYGYTF

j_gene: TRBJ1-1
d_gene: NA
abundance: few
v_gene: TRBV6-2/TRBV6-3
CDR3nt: TGTGCCAGCAGTTACCCATCCGGGGGGGACACTGAAGCTTTCTTT
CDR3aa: CASSYPSGGDTEAFF

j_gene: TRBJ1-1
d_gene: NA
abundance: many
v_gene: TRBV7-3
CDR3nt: TGTGCCAGCAGCTTGGCCGGGGCGAACACTGAAGCTTTCTTT
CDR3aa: CASSLAGANTEAFF

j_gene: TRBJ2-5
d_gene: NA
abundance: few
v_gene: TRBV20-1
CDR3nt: TGCAGTGCTAGGAAGGGGGGGGAGACCCAGTACTTC
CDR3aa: CSARKGGETQYF

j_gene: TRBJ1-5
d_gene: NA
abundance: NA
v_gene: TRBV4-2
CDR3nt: TGTGCCAGCAGCCAAGATTTCGACAGTAGAAGTCAGCCCCAGCATTTT
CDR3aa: CASSQDFDSRSQPQHF

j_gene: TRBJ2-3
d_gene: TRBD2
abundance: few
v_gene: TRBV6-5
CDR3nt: TGTGCCAGCAGCGTGACTAGCGGGGGGACGAGGACAGATACGCAGTATTTT
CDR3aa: CASSVTSGGTRTDTQYF

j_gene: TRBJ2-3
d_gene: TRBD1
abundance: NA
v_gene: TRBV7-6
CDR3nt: TGTGCCAGCAGCTTCCAACAGGGGGATACGCAGTATTTT
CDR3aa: CASSFQQGDTQYF

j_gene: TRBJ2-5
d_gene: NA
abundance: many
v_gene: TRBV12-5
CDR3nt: TGTGCTAGTGGTTTGCAGGGGAAGACCCAGTACTTC
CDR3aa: CASGLQGKTQYF

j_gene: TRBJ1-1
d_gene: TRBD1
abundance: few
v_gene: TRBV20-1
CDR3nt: TGCAGTGCGTCGCTAGGACAGGGAGTCGGGGACACTGAAGCTTTCTTT
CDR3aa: CSASLGQGVGDTEAFF

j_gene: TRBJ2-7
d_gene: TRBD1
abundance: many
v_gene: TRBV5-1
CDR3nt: TGCGCCAGCAGCTTGGGAGGGGGCGGAAACTACGAGCAGTACTTC
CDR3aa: CASSLGGGGNYEQYF

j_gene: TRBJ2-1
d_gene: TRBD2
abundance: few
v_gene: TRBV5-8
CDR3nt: TGTGCCAGCAGCTTGGAGAGGACTAGCGCCACACAGTTCTTC
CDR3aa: CASSLERTSATQFF

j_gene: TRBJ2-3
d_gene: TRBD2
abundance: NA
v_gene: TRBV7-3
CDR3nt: TGTGCCAGCAGCTTACGGGCTAGCGGGGTCACAGATACGCAGTATTTT
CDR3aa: CASSLRASGVTDTQYF

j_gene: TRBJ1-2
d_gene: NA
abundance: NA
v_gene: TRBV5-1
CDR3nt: TGCGCCAGCAGCTTGGACAGTACTAACTATGGCTACACCTTC
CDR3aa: CASSLDSTNYGYTF

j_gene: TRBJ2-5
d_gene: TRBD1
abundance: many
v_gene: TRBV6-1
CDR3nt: TGTGCCAGCACCCGGGACAGGCAAGAGACCCAGTACTTC
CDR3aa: CASTRDRQETQYF

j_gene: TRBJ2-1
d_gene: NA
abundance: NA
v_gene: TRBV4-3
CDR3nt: TGCGCCAGCAGCCAAGGGCCGGGACAGCAGTTCTTC
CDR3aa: CASSQGPGQQFF

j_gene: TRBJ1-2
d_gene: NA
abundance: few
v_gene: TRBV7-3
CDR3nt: TGTGCCAGCAGCTCGGAGGGACTTAATGGCTACACCTTC
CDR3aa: CASSSEGLNGYTF

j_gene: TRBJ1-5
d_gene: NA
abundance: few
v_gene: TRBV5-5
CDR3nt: TGTGCCAGCAGCTCGTTGGGGAGCAATCAGCCCCAGCATTTT
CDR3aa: CASSSLGSNQPQHF

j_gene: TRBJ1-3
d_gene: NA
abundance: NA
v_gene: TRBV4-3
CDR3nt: TGCGCCAGCAGCCAAGGAGAGGGGCGCGGAAACACCATATATTTT
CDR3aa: CASSQGEGRGNTIYF

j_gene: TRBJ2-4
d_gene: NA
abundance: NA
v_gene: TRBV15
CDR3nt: TGTGCCACCAGCAGTCCCGACAGAGCCAAAAACATTCAGTACTTC
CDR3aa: CATSSPDRAKNIQYF

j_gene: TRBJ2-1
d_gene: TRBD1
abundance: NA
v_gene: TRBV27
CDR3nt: TGTGCCAGTATATTACAGGGGGCGAAGGGCAATGAGCAGTTCTTC
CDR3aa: CASILQGAKGNEQFF

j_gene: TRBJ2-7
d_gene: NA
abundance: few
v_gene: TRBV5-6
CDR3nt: TGTGCCAGCAGCTTGGGGACGCCCTACGAGCAGTACTTC
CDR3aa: CASSLGTPYEQYF